Presented here are 10 T cell receptor beta chains from one specimen sequenced in a study of blood T cell repertoires in COVID-19. Method: immunoSEQ multiplex PCR; TCRdb's copy keeps in-frame clones and lacks some. Among roughly 200,000 clones listed, 88% were seen once. Sequences were obtained from peripheral blood. The origin of the receptors is a man in his forties with active or convalescent COVID-19.

The chain recombines TRBV5-1 with TRBJ1-5; TRBD1 matches at 10 bases. This CDR3 has 15 amino acids. V trimming: 4 bases; J trimming: 6 bases; junction bases outside the gene matches: 7. The germline V gene encodes CDR1 SGHRS and CDR2 YFSETQ. CDR3 amino acids: CASSSGTGDSQPQHF. As DNA, the CDR3 is TGCGCCAGCAGCAGCGGGACAGGGGATTCTCAGCCCCAGCATTTT.

V usage is TRBV3-1 (or the pseudogene TRBV3-2) and J usage is TRBJ1-6; no reliable D call. V dropped 1 base and J dropped 10 bases, with 14 bases sitting between them. The germline V gene has CDR1 LGHDT and CDR2 YNNKEL (reference sequence). This CDR3 comprises 15 residues. Written as DNA, the CDR3 is TGTGCCAGCAGCCAAGGGGTTGAGGGAAACTCACCCCTCCACTTT. It encodes CASSQGVEGNSPLHF.

The chain joins TRBV11-2 to TRBJ1-1, with TRBD1 as a possible D gene (5 bases). The germline V gene encodes CDR1 SGHAT and CDR2 FQNNGV. Trimming took 8 bases from V and 6 from J, leaving 13 bases between them. The CDR3 length is 12 residues. The CDR3 DNA is TGTGCCAGCGGGGGAGGGCTTGCTGAAGCTTTCTTT. The encoded protein is CASGGGLAEAFF.

CDR3 loop: CASSEAQGGYGYTF. The CDR3 nucleotides are TGTGCCAGCAGTGAAGCACAGGGGGGCTATGGCTACACCTTC. The chain carries TRBV6-1 and TRBJ1-2, with TRBD1 matching 8 bases. This CDR3 contains 14 residues. Germline lookup yields CDR1 MNHNS and CDR2 SASEGT. V shed 0 bases and J 4 bases; nucleotides not matched to a gene: 1.

The table lists this clone with a count of one. The chain recombines TRBV28 with TRBJ2-2; TRBD2 matches at 15 bases. V gave up 4 bases and J gave up 5 bases; unmatched junction bases: 8. This CDR3 has 18 amino acids. Germline loops: CDR1 MDHEN, CDR2 SYDVKM. The CDR3 nucleotides read TGTGCCAGCAGTTCACGGACTAGCGGGGGGGCTGGTACCGGGGAGCTGTTTTTT. Translation gives CASSSRTSGGAGTGELFF.

V and J are TRBV7-9 and TRBJ1-5, with D perhaps matching TRBD1 (5 bases). The CDR3 contains 15 residues. The ends were cut back, 2 bases at V and 0 bases at J, with 8 bases in the middle. Per the germline V gene, CDR1 is SEHNR and CDR2 is FQNEAQ (reference sequence). The CDR3 nucleotides are TGTGCCAGCAGCTTACAGGGCTTTAGCAATCAGCCCCAGCATTTT. Translation: CASSLQGFSNQPQHF.

V and J are TRBV18 and TRBJ2-7, with D perhaps TRBD2 (6 bases). The CDR3 totals 14 residues. The germline V and J ends were trimmed by 3 bases and 2 bases, with 11 bases remaining between them. Germline V gene lookup returns CDR1 KGHSH and CDR2 LQKENI. The CDR3 loop is CASSPRENAYEQYF. As DNA, the CDR3 is TGTGCCAGCTCACCCCGGGAGAATGCCTACGAGCAGTACTTC.

V is TRBV12-3 or TRBV12-4 and J is TRBJ2-1; D possibly corresponds to TRBD2 (5 bases). This CDR3 spans 11 amino acids. V dropped 8 bases and J dropped 3 bases, with 5 bases sitting between them. The CDR3 coding sequence is TGTGCCAGCCGGGGCTACAATGAGCAGTTCTTC. As protein: CASRGYNEQFF.

This chain connects TRBV19 to TRBJ2-7; 7 bases fit TRBD1. Germline V gene sequence: CDR1 LNHDA, CDR2 SQIVND (reference sequence). The CDR3 is 16 residues long. The ends lost 6 bases at V and 2 bases at J; junction bases unmatched: 13. CDR3 in amino acids: CASSNGNRGPTYEQYF. CDR3 coding DNA: TGTGCCAGTAGCAACGGAAACAGGGGCCCTACCTACGAGCAGTACTTC. The full variable domain, rest sourced from reference TRBV19 and TRBJ2-7, is DGGITQSPKYLFRKEGQNVTLSCEQNLNHDAMYWYRQDPGQGLRLIYYSQIVNDFQKGDIAEGYSVSREKKESFPLTVTSAQKNPTAFYLCASSNGNRGPTYEQYFGPGTRLTVT.

The rearrangement joins TRBV19 to TRBJ1-3; D unresolved. V lost 5 bases, J lost 4 bases, and 6 bases lay in between. Germline V gives CDR1 LNHDA, CDR2 SQIVND (reference sequence). This CDR3 contains 12 residues. CDR3 protein: CASSGGGNTIYF. The DNA of the CDR3 is TGTGCCAGTAGTGGAGGAGGAAACACCATATATTTT.